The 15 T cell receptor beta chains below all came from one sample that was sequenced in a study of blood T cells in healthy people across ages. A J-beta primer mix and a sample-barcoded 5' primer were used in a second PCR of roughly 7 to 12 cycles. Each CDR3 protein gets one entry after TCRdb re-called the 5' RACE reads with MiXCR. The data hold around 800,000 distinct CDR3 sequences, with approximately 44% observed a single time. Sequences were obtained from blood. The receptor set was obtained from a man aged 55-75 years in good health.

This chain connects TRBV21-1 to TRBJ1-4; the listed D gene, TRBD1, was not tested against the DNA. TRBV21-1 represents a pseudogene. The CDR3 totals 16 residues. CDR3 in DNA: TGTGCCAGCAGCAAACATTCGACAGGGGGCTTTGAAAAACTGTTTTTT. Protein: CASSKHSTGGFEKLFF.

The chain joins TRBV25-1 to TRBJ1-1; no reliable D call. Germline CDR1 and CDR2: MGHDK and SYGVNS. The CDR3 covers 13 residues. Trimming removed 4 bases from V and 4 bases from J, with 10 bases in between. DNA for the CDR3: TGTGCCAGCAGTGGGGTTTTGAGCACTGAAGCTTTCTTT. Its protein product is CASSGVLSTEAFF. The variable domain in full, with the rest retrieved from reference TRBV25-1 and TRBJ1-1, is EADIYQTPRYLVIGTGKKITLECSQTMGHDKMYWYQQDPGMELHLIHYSYGVNSTEKGDLSSESTVSRIRTEHFPLTLESARPSHTSQYLCASSGVLSTEAFFGQGTRLTVV.

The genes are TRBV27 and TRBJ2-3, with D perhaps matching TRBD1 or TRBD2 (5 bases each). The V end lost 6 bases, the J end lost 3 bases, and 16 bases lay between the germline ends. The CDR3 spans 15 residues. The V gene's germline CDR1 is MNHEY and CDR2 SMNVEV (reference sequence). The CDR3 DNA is TGTGCCAGCAGGCACCGGGACCCCCGAACAGATACGCAGTATTTT. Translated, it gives CASRHRDPRTDTQYF.

DNA of the CDR3: TGCAGTGCCACTGCTAGGACTAGCGGGGGCTACTACGAGCAGTACTTC. It codes for CSATARTSGGYYEQYF. The V gene is TRBV20-1, the J gene TRBJ2-7; TRBD2 matches at 13 bases. The V segment lost 6 bases and the J segment 3 bases; nucleotides outside the gene matches: 11. Per the germline V gene, CDR1 is DFQATT and CDR2 is SNEGSKA (reference sequence). This CDR3 contains 16 residues.

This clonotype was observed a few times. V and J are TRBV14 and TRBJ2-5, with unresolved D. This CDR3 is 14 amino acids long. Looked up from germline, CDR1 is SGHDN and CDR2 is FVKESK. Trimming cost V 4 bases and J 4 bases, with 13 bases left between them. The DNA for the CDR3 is TGTGCCAGCAGCCCCCGGCAGCTGGGAGAGACCCAGTACTTC. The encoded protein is CASSPRQLGETQYF.

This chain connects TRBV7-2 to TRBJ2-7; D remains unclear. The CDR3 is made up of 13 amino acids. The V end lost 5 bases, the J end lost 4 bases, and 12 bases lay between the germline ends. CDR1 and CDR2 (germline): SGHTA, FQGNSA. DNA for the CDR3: TGTGCCAGCAGCCAAAGGGCCCTTTACGAGCAGTACTTC. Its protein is CASSQRALYEQYF.

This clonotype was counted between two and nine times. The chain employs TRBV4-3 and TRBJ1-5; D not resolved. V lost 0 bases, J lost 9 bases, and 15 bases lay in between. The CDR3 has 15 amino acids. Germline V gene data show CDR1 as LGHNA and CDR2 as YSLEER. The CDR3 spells CASSQDSGVFWPQHF. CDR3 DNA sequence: TGCGCCAGCAGCCAAGATTCCGGAGTTTTTTGGCCCCAGCATTTT.

The CDR3 reads CSALSPSGGYEQFF. The CDR3 nucleotides are TGCAGTGCTCTGTCCCCTAGCGGGGGATATGAGCAGTTCTTC. The chain joins TRBV20-1 to TRBJ2-1; 10 positions agree with TRBD2. The CDR3 totals 14 residues. Germline V lookup: CDR1 DFQATT, CDR2 SNEGSKA (reference sequence). V was pared by 5 bases and J by 8 bases, with 9 bases of the junction left unmatched.

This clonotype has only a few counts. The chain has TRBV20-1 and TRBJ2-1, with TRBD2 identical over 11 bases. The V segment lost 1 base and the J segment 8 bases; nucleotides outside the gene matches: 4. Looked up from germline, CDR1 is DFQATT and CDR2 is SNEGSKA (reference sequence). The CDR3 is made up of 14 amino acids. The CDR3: CSARVAGGLYEQFF. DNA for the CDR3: TGCAGTGCTAGAGTAGCGGGGGGGCTGTATGAGCAGTTCTTC.

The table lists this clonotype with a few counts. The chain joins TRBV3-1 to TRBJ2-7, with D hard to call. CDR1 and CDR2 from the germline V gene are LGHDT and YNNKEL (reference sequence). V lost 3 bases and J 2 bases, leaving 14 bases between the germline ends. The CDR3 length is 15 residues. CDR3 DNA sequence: TGTGCCAGCAGCCAGGCCCTTCCTGGCCCCTACGAGCAGTACTTC. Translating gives CASSQALPGPYEQYF.

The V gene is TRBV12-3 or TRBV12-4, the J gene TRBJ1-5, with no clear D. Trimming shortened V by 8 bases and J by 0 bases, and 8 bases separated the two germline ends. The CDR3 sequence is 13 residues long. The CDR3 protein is CASDLGSNQPQHF. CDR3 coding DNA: TGTGCCAGCGATTTAGGTAGCAATCAGCCCCAGCATTTT.

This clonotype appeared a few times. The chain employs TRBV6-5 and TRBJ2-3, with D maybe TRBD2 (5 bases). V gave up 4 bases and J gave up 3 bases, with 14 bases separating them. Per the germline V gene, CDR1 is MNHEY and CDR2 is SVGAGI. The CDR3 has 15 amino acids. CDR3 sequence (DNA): TGTGCCAGCAGTTCGGGCCGGAGAGGGACAGATACGCAGTATTTT. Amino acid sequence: CASSSGRRGTDTQYF.

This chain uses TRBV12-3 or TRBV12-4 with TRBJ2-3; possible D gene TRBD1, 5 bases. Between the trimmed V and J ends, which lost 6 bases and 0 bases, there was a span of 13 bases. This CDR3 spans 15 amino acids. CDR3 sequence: CASRPQGSSTDTQYF. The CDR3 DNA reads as TGTGCCAGCAGACCCCAGGGATCTAGCACAGATACGCAGTATTTT.

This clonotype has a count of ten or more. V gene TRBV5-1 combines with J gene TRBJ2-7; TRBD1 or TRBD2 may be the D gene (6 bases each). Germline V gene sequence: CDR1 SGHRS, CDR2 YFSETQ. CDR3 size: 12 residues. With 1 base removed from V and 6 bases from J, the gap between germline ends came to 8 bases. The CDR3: CASSLTGAEQYF. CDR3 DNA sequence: TGCGCCAGCAGCTTGACGGGGGCCGAGCAGTACTTC.

The CDR3 nucleotides read TGTGCCACCGGTTCGGGACTAGCGACGAATGAGCAGTTCTTC. Translating gives CATGSGLATNEQFF. The chain uses TRBV12-3 or TRBV12-4 and TRBJ2-1; 10 nucleotides line up with TRBD2. The V and J ends lost 10 bases and 7 bases, in that order; junction bases with no gene match: 10. The CDR3 is 14 amino acids.